These T cell receptor beta chains were read from a single sample in a study of OX40 agonist ivuxolimab in advanced cancers. Assay: immunoSEQ multiplex PCR; the TCRdb copy retains only in-frame clones and omits some. Of around 95,000 clones listed, almost 90% are singletons. The sample was CD4+ or CD8+ T cells sorted from blood, taken in a trial of the OX40 agonist ivuxolimab. The receptors derive from an adult with an advanced solid tumor such as melanoma, head and neck, liver or kidney cancer. CDR3s include the opening cysteine and the closing phenylalanine or tryptophan. The D gene is left open where the match is weak.

CDR3nt: TGTGCCAGCAGTAGATATACAGGGGGCAACGGTTTCTTT
CDR3aa: CASSRYTGGNGFF
v_gene: TRBV28
j_gene: TRBJ1-1
d_gene: TRBD1

CDR3nt: TGTGCCAGCAGCCTACGGGACAGGCATAATTCACCCCTCCACTTT
CDR3aa: CASSLRDRHNSPLHF
v_gene: TRBV11-2
j_gene: TRBJ1-6
d_gene: TRBD1

CDR3nt: TGTGCCAGCAGTTACGGGGGAAGGGTGGACACTGAAGCTTTCTTT
CDR3aa: CASSYGGRVDTEAFF
v_gene: TRBV6-5
j_gene: TRBJ1-1
d_gene: -

CDR3nt: TGTGCCAGTAGTATCGGGAGTCCTAAGCCCCAGCATTTT
CDR3aa: CASSIGSPKPQHF
v_gene: TRBV19
j_gene: TRBJ1-5
d_gene: -

CDR3nt: TGTGCCAGTAGTATTTTATATAGCAATCAGCCCCAGCATTTT
CDR3aa: CASSILYSNQPQHF
v_gene: TRBV19
j_gene: TRBJ1-5
d_gene: -

CDR3nt: TGTGCCAGCAGCTTATTGGGGACAGGGGCGTGGAACATTCAGTACTTC
CDR3aa: CASSLLGTGAWNIQYF
v_gene: TRBV7-8
j_gene: TRBJ2-4
d_gene: TRBD1

CDR3nt: TGTGCCAGCAGTGTTAAGGGGGCGCATACTGAAGCTTTCTTT
CDR3aa: CASSVKGAHTEAFF
v_gene: TRBV6-1
j_gene: TRBJ1-1
d_gene: TRBD1

CDR3nt: TGTGCCAGCAGCCCAGGGACTAGCGGGGGGGTGTCGGAGACCCAGTACTTC
CDR3aa: CASSPGTSGGVSETQYF
v_gene: TRBV4-2
j_gene: TRBJ2-5
d_gene: TRBD2

CDR3nt: TGTGCCAGCAGCCCCCCAGGAGGCCAGCGGGGACACTACGAGCAGTACTTC
CDR3aa: CASSPPGGQRGHYEQYF
v_gene: TRBV11-2
j_gene: TRBJ2-7
d_gene: -

CDR3nt: TGTGCCAGCAGAATGACAGGAGTGAACACTGAAGCTTTCTTT
CDR3aa: CASRMTGVNTEAFF
v_gene: TRBV6-5
j_gene: TRBJ1-1
d_gene: -

CDR3nt: TGTGCCAGTAGTATCCGCCGAGGGCTAGCGGGTAGCACAGATACGCAGTATTTT
CDR3aa: CASSIRRGLAGSTDTQYF
v_gene: TRBV19
j_gene: TRBJ2-3
d_gene: TRBD2

CDR3nt: TGCGCCAGCAGTGAGCTTCTAGGGGACCCTCAAGAGACCCAGTACTTC
CDR3aa: CASSELLGDPQETQYF
v_gene: TRBV10-2
j_gene: TRBJ2-5
d_gene: -

CDR3nt: TGTGCCAGCAGCTCACAGGGGGCGCGGTCCGAGCAGTACTTC
CDR3aa: CASSSQGARSEQYF
v_gene: TRBV7-8
j_gene: TRBJ2-7
d_gene: TRBD1

CDR3nt: TGTGCCAGTAGTATAGGACAGGGTGGAAATGAGGAGACCCAGTACTTC
CDR3aa: CASSIGQGGNEETQYF
v_gene: TRBV19
j_gene: TRBJ2-5
d_gene: TRBD1

CDR3nt: TGTGCCAGCAGGGGGACAGTCAATCAGCCCCAGCATTTT
CDR3aa: CASRGTVNQPQHF
v_gene: TRBV6-5
j_gene: TRBJ1-5
d_gene: TRBD1